These 28 T cell receptor beta chains came from one sample sequenced in a study of blood T cell repertoires in COVID-19. Clones were sequenced by immunoSEQ multiplex PCR, and TCRdb holds only the in-frame ones, with some missing. Of around 330,000 clones in the sample, 85% were seen once. The sample taken for sequencing was PBMCs or T cells enriched from blood (not recorded which). All receptors come from a woman aged 25 to 45 who had been exposed to COVID-19.

V usage is TRBV2 and J usage is TRBJ1-4, with a tentative D call TRBD1 (5 bases). The CDR3 is made up of 14 amino acids. V gave up 9 bases and J gave up 8 bases, with 19 bases separating them. Germline values: CDR1 SNHLY, CDR2 FYNNEI. Here the CDR3 DNA reads TGTGCCAGTGGTGGGGAGGGGAGAAGAGAAAAACTGTTTTTT. Protein product: CASGGEGRREKLFF.

Here the CDR3 reads CASSLLGGQLTYEQYF. The DNA of the CDR3 is TGTGCCAGCAGCTTACTGGGCGGGCAGCTAACCTACGAGCAGTACTTC. The V call is TRBV13, the J call TRBJ2-7; D perhaps matches TRBD2 (5 bases). The CDR3 runs to 16 residues. V was trimmed by 2 bases and J by 2 bases, leaving 16 bases between them. Germline CDR1 is PRHDT and CDR2 is FYEKMQ (reference sequence).

The gene calls are TRBV19 and TRBJ2-1; 10 positions agree with TRBD2. Germline lookup yields CDR1 LNHDA and CDR2 SQIVND (reference sequence). There are 15 residues in the CDR3. The V gene end was trimmed by 4 bases and the J gene end by 4 bases; junction bases not matched to a gene: 4. CDR3 sequence: CASSRPTSGYNEQFF. The CDR3 DNA is TGTGCCAGTAGTAGACCGACTAGCGGGTACAATGAGCAGTTCTTC.

The chain couples TRBV4-2 to TRBJ2-4, with 8 positions matching TRBD1. Germline V gene data show CDR1 as LGHNA and CDR2 as YNFKEQ. V lost 3 bases, J lost 5 bases, and 6 bases stayed unmatched. This CDR3 contains 15 residues. The CDR3 here is CASSQTGVGENIQYF. The CDR3 DNA follows: TGTGCCAGCAGCCAGACAGGGGTCGGGGAAAACATTCAGTACTTC.

V and J are TRBV21-1 and TRBJ1-3. TRBV21-1 is a documented pseudogene. There are 16 residues in the CDR3. The DNA of the CDR3 is TGTGCCAGCAGCAAATGTCCGGGTCCAGAGGGAAACACCATATATTTT. Translated: CASSKCPGPEGNTIYF.

CDR3 in amino acids: CATSDLDRDMNEQFF. The CDR3, as DNA: TGTGCCACCAGTGACCTCGACAGGGACATGAATGAGCAGTTCTTC. This sequence joins TRBV24-1 and TRBJ2-1; TRBD1 agrees at 7 bases. CDR1 is KGHDR and CDR2 is SFDVKD in the germline V gene. With 4 bases clipped from V and 7 bases from J, the junction kept 9 bases outside the gene matches. The CDR3 totals 15 residues.

The CDR3 loop reads CASSPPGQANEQYF. CDR3 coding DNA: TGCGCCAGCAGTCCTCCGGGACAGGCCAACGAGCAGTACTTC. The V call is TRBV10-1, the J call TRBJ2-7; 8 bases match TRBD1. This CDR3 contains 14 residues. Looked up from germline, CDR1 is WNHNN and CDR2 is SYGVQD (reference sequence). Trimming removed 5 bases from V and 5 bases from J; junction bases left unmatched: 8.

This sequence joins TRBV3-1 (or the pseudogene TRBV3-2) and TRBJ1-2, with TRBD1 matching 7 bases. CDR3 length equals 15 residues. In germline, CDR1 is LGHDT, CDR2 YNNKEL (reference sequence). J gave up 4 bases and V 5 bases, and 10 bases lay outside the gene matches. CDR3 sequence (DNA): TGTGCCAGCAGCAACTCGAGGACAGGAGGCTATGGCTACACCTTC. It encodes CASSNSRTGGYGYTF.

This clone was counted only a few times. This chain links TRBV4-2 with TRBJ2-5, with a weak D call TRBD2 (7 bases). Trimming removed 4 bases from V and 1 base from J, with 16 bases in between. Germline V CDR1 and CDR2: LGHNA, YNFKEQ. CDR3 length equals 16 residues. The CDR3 protein is CASSRRGGGLQETQYF. In DNA, the CDR3 is TGTGCCAGCAGCCGAAGGGGCGGGGGCCTCCAAGAGACCCAGTACTTC.

This chain connects TRBV27 to TRBJ1-5, with D perhaps TRBD1 (5 bases). V gave up 3 bases and J gave up 2 bases, with 11 bases separating them. CDR1 and CDR2 (germline): MNHEY, SMNVEV (reference sequence). The CDR3 is 15 amino acids. The CDR3 sequence: CASSLEGFGNQPQHF. CDR3 bases: TGTGCCAGCAGTTTGGAGGGGTTCGGCAATCAGCCCCAGCATTTT.

V is TRBV11-2 and J is TRBJ1-3, with TRBD1 as a possible D gene (5 bases). V lost 1 base and J 0 bases, leaving 10 bases between the germline ends. Germline V gene lookup returns CDR1 SGHAT and CDR2 FQNNGV. The length of the CDR3 is 16 residues. In DNA, the CDR3 is TGTGCCAGCAGCTTAGGTGGGGCGAACTCTGGAAACACCATATATTTT. The encoded protein is CASSLGGANSGNTIYF.

Written as DNA, the CDR3 is TGTGCCAGCAGCGTAGCTGCGAGGGAGGGAGAAAAACTGTTTTTT. Protein: CASSVAAREGEKLFF. The V and J genes are TRBV9 and TRBJ1-4, with D hard to call. Looked up from germline, CDR1 is SGDLS and CDR2 is YYNGEE. V lost 0 bases and J lost 8, with 14 bases in between. There are 15 residues in the CDR3.

The V gene is TRBV5-1, the J gene TRBJ1-4; D is unresolved. The V end lost 4 bases, the J end lost 6 bases, and 10 bases lay between the germline ends. The CDR3 is made up of 13 amino acids. Looked up from germline, CDR1 is SGHRS and CDR2 is YFSETQ. Written as DNA, the CDR3 is TGCGCCAGCAGCCCATACATGGATGAAAAACTGTTTTTT. Translation gives CASSPYMDEKLFF.

This clone was seen more than once but under ten times. The chain carries TRBV9 and TRBJ2-7, with 8 bases matching TRBD1. The CDR3 consists of 17 residues. J was trimmed by 3 bases and V by 0 bases; bases with no gene match: 11. Germline-derived CDR1 and CDR2 are SGDLS and YYNGEE. CDR3 DNA: TGTGCCAGCAGCGTAGAGGATGGGCCAGGGGGCTTCTACGAGCAGTACTTC. Translation gives CASSVEDGPGGFYEQYF.

The chain recombines TRBV7-2 with TRBJ2-1; D may be TRBD1 (6 bases). The CDR3 is made up of 14 amino acids. CDR1 is SGHTA, CDR2 FQGNSA, per germline. V lost 8 bases, J lost 0 bases, and 11 bases lay in between. DNA for the CDR3: TGTGCCAGCTTAAAGGACAGCTCCTACAATGAGCAGTTCTTC. This sequence encodes CASLKDSSYNEQFF.

The chain combines TRBV7-9 with TRBJ2-5; D call uncertain. The CDR3 totals 13 residues. Trimming removed 4 bases from V and 5 bases from J, with 11 bases in between. The germline V gene encodes CDR1 SEHNR and CDR2 FQNEAQ (reference sequence). The CDR3 DNA follows: TGTGCCAGCAGCTCCTCACTTGCTGAGACCCAGTACTTC. It specifies CASSSSLAETQYF.

The chain has TRBV29-1 and TRBJ2-7; the D gene is possibly TRBD1 (6 bases). This CDR3 is built from 15 residues. Germline V gene data show CDR1 as SQVTM and CDR2 as ANQGSEA. Trimming cost V 3 bases and J 3 bases, with 18 bases left between them. The CDR3 region is CSVEGQGNSFYEQYF. CDR3 nucleotide sequence: TGCAGCGTTGAGGGTCAGGGGAATTCGTTCTACGAGCAGTACTTC.

The chain links TRBV5-1 to TRBJ1-2; D might be TRBD1 (6 bases). The CDR3 sequence is 15 residues long. The germline V and J ends were trimmed by 0 bases and 4 bases, with 13 bases remaining between them. Germline assignment: CDR1 SGHRS and CDR2 YFSETQ. The CDR3 region has the DNA TGCGCCAGCAGCTTGGGAAGGACAGATATCTATGGCTACACCTTC. It yields the protein CASSLGRTDIYGYTF.

V usage is TRBV7-8 and J usage is TRBJ1-6, with no clear D. This CDR3 is 16 amino acids long. From germline, CDR1 is SGHVS and CDR2 FQNEAQ. Trimming removed 1 base at V and 6 bases at J, with 13 bases between. This chain's CDR3 is CASSLVLAGSNSPLHF. The CDR3 region has the DNA TGTGCCAGCAGCTTAGTTCTTGCAGGCAGTAATTCACCCCTCCACTTT.

The rearrangement joins TRBV5-1 to TRBJ2-7; D perhaps matches TRBD1 (5 bases). V was shortened by 0 bases and J by 2 bases, with 9 bases between the two germline ends. This CDR3 is 14 amino acids long. Germline assignment: CDR1 SGHRS and CDR2 YFSETQ. DNA for the CDR3: TGCGCCAGCAGCTTGGATGTGACAGCCTACGAGCAGTACTTC. As protein: CASSLDVTAYEQYF.

The V call is TRBV5-1, the J call TRBJ2-5; D call uncertain. Germline V gene data show CDR1 as SGHRS and CDR2 as YFSETQ. CDR3 length: 11 residues. V was clipped by 5 bases and J by 5 bases, with 7 bases between them. The CDR3 sequence: CASRESETQYF. The DNA for the CDR3 is TGCGCCAGCAGGGAGTCTGAGACCCAGTACTTC. Variable domain in full (rest from reference TRBV5-1 and TRBJ2-5): KAGVTQTPRYLIKTRGQQVTLSCSPISGHRSVSWYQQTPGQGLQFLFEYFSETQRNKGNFPGRFSGRQFSNSRSEMNVSTLELGDSALYLCASRESETQYFGPGTRLLVL.

The chain is built from TRBV28 and TRBJ2-1, with TRBD2 as a possible D gene (6 bases). Trimming took off 3 bases at V and 3 bases at J, with 9 bases between the two ends. CDR1 MDHEN and CDR2 SYDVKM come from the germline V gene. The CDR3 length is 14 residues. The CDR3 coding sequence is TGTGCCAGCAGTTTTGAGACTAGCTACAATGAGCAGTTCTTC. It specifies CASSFETSYNEQFF.

This clone has more than one count but fewer than ten. V is TRBV28 and J is TRBJ1-5, with 11 bases that match TRBD1. There are 23 residues in the CDR3. The V and J ends lost 1 base and 0 bases, in that order; junction bases with no gene match: 20. Germline loops: CDR1 MDHEN, CDR2 SYDVKM. The CDR3 spells CASSLFLRGQGVSRHNSNQPQHF. CDR3 coding DNA: TGTGCCAGCAGTTTATTCCTTCGGGGACAGGGGGTCTCACGGCATAATAGCAATCAGCCCCAGCATTTT. The full variable domain, its missing parts supplied by reference TRBV28 and TRBJ1-5, is DVKVTQSSRYLVKRTGEKVFLECVQDMDHENMFWYRQDPGLGLRLIYFSYDVKMKEKGDIPEGYSVSREKKERFSLILESASTNQTSMYLCASSLFLRGQGVSRHNSNQPQHFGDGTRLSIL.

The genes are TRBV15 and TRBJ2-7; weak D call: TRBD2 (5 bases). V was clipped by 3 bases and J by 0 bases, with 6 bases between them. Germline CDR1 LNHNV, CDR2 YYDKDF (reference sequence). The CDR3 has 13 residues. CDR3 sequence: CATSRDSSYEQYF. In nucleotides, the CDR3 is TGTGCCACCAGCAGGGACTCCTCCTACGAGCAGTACTTC.

V and J are TRBV7-9 and TRBJ1-5; unclear D gene. V was clipped by 0 bases and J by 2 bases, with 8 bases between them. The CDR3 is made up of 15 amino acids. Per germline, CDR1 SEHNR and CDR2 FQNEAQ (reference sequence). CDR3 amino acids: CASSLANGGNQPQHF. CDR3 nucleotides: TGTGCCAGCAGCTTAGCGAACGGGGGCAATCAGCCCCAGCATTTT.

This rearrangement joins TRBV9 to TRBJ2-3, with 10 positions matching TRBD2. Germline V gives CDR1 SGDLS, CDR2 YYNGEE. V lost 3 bases, J lost 4 bases, and 8 bases stayed unmatched. CDR3 length equals 16 residues. CDR3 DNA sequence: TGTGCCAGCAGCGCCGATCCGGGACTAGCGCCAGATACGCAGTATTTT. As protein: CASSADPGLAPDTQYF. The full variable domain, with the rest looked up from reference TRBV9 and TRBJ2-3, is DSGVTQTPKHLITATGQRVTLRCSPRSGDLSVYWYQQSLDQGLQFLIQYYNGEERAKGNILERFSAQQFPDLHSELNLSSLELGDSALYFCASSADPGLAPDTQYFGPGTRLTVL.

The DNA for the CDR3 is TGCGCCAGCAGCTTGCACAGGGAAGACTATGGCTACACCTTC. It is translated as CASSLHREDYGYTF. V and J are TRBV5-1 and TRBJ1-2; weak D call: TRBD1 (6 bases). V lost 1 base to trimming and J lost 3 bases, with 10 bases between them. This CDR3 has 14 residues. Germline CDR1 and CDR2: SGHRS and YFSETQ.

This clone came up a few times. The chain recombines TRBV28 with TRBJ2-3, with D unclear. The germline V and J ends were trimmed by 2 bases and 3 bases, with 9 bases remaining between them. Per the germline V gene, CDR1 is MDHEN and CDR2 is SYDVKM. The CDR3 is 14 residues long. CDR3 nucleotides: TGTGCCAGCAGTTTACGAACTCCGACAGATACGCAGTATTTT. It specifies CASSLRTPTDTQYF.